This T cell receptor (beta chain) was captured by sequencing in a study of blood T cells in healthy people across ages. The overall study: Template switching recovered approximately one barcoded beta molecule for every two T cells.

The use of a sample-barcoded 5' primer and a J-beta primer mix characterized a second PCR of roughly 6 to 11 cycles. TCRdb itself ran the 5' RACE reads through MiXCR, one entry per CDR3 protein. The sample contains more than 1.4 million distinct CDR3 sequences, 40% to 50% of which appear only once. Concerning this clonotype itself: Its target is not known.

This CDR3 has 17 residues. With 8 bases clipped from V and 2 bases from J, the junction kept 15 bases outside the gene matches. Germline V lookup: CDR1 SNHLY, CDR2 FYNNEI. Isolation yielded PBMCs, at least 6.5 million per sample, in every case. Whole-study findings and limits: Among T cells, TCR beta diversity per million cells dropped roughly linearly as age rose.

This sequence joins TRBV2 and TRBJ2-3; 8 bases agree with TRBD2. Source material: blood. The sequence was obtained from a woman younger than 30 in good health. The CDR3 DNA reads TGTGCCAGCTCAACTCTCGGGGGGGATTATAACACAGATACGCAGTATTTT. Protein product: CASSTLGGDYNTDTQYF. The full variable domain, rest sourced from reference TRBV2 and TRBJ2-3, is EPEVTQTPSHQVTQMGQEVILRCVPISNHLYFYWYRQILGQKVEFLVSFYNNEISEKSEIFDDQFSVERPDGSNFTLKIRSTKLEDSAMYFCASSTLGGDYNTDTQYFGPGTRLTVL.